These 23 T cell receptor beta chains were all obtained from the same sample, sequenced in a study of blood T cell repertoires in COVID-19. TCRdb's table, derived via immunoSEQ multiplex PCR, lists solely in-frame clones and lacks some. The sample consists of approximately 94,000 clones, 70% to 90% of them appearing once. The source material was peripheral blood. The receptor source for this set is a human donor in a cohort sampled during active COVID-19.

The chain recombines TRBV4-1 with TRBJ1-2; 7 bases are shared with TRBD1. Per the germline V gene, CDR1 is MGHRA and CDR2 is YSYEKL. V was pared by 1 base and J by 7 bases, with 9 bases of the junction left unmatched. The CDR3 has 15 residues. CDR3 protein: CASSQAAGTVFGYTF. Written as DNA, the CDR3 is TGCGCCAGCAGCCAAGCCGCCGGGACAGTTTTTGGCTACACCTTC.

The gene calls are TRBV27 and TRBJ1-1, with D perhaps matching TRBD1 (5 bases). V was trimmed by 4 bases and J by 3 bases, leaving 9 bases between them. Per germline, CDR1 MNHEY and CDR2 SMNVEV (reference sequence). The CDR3 extends over 13 amino acids. The CDR3 spells CASSYRLDTEAFF. CDR3 coding DNA: TGTGCCAGCAGTTACAGGTTGGACACTGAAGCTTTCTTT.

The rearrangement links TRBV20-1 to TRBJ2-5; D is ambiguous. CDR1 is DFQATT and CDR2 is SNEGSKA in the germline V gene (reference sequence). Trimming took off 5 bases at V and 2 bases at J, with 6 bases between the two ends. This CDR3 region has 11 residues. The CDR3 is CSASRQETQYF. The CDR3 coding sequence is TGCAGTGCTTCCAGGCAAGAGACCCAGTACTTC.

The chain combines TRBV18 with TRBJ2-5; D might be TRBD2 (5 bases). The germline V and J ends were trimmed by 3 bases and 2 bases, with 13 bases remaining between them. There are 15 residues in the CDR3. The V gene's germline CDR1 is KGHSH and CDR2 LQKENI. CDR3 protein: CASSPLPGLQETQYF. In nucleotides, the CDR3 is TGTGCCAGCTCACCGCTCCCGGGATTACAAGAGACCCAGTACTTC.

The V gene is TRBV5-4, the J gene TRBJ2-7; 8 nucleotides agree with TRBD1. Unmatched junction bases numbered 5, after V lost 3 bases and J lost 3 bases. CDR1 and CDR2 (germline): SGHNT, YYREEE (reference sequence). This CDR3 comprises 14 residues. The CDR3 is CASSSTGGGYEQYF. CDR3 bases: TGTGCCAGCAGCTCCACAGGGGGAGGCTACGAGCAGTACTTC.

This chain links TRBV11-2 with TRBJ2-7; D is undetermined. This CDR3 comprises 10 residues. Deletions cut 5 bases from V and 9 bases from J, with 8 bases between. The germline gives CDR1 SGHAT, CDR2 FQNNGV. The CDR3 here is CASSSSGQYF. Here the CDR3 DNA reads TGTGCCAGCAGCAGTTCAGGGCAGTACTTC.

This sequence joins TRBV19 and TRBJ1-4; D is perhaps TRBD1 (5 bases). Looked up from germline, CDR1 is LNHDA and CDR2 is SQIVND (reference sequence). V was pared by 5 bases and J by 2 bases, with 27 bases between. The CDR3 has 20 amino acids. The CDR3 sequence: CASSPLYSRAKGPTNEKLFF. The CDR3 coding sequence is TGTGCCAGTAGTCCACTGTATTCCCGGGCCAAGGGGCCTACTAATGAAAAACTGTTTTTT. Variable domain in full (rest from reference TRBV19 and TRBJ1-4): DGGITQSPKYLFRKEGQNVTLSCEQNLNHDAMYWYRQDPGQGLRLIYYSQIVNDFQKGDIAEGYSVSREKKESFPLTVTSAQKNPTAFYLCASSPLYSRAKGPTNEKLFFGSGTQLSVL.

This clone was recorded only once. The V call is TRBV2, the J call TRBJ2-3; TRBD1 might be the D (5 bases). Trimming removed 7 bases at V and 5 bases at J, with 13 bases between. In germline, CDR1 is SNHLY, CDR2 FYNNEI. The CDR3 totals 13 residues. The CDR3 loop is CASISRAKDTQYF. Written as DNA, the CDR3 is TGTGCCAGCATTTCCAGGGCGAAAGATACGCAGTATTTT.

This chain connects TRBV7-2 to TRBJ1-5; D is ambiguous. The CDR3 has 13 amino acids. Trimming shortened V by 2 bases and J by 4 bases, and 6 bases separated the two germline ends. Per germline, CDR1 SGHTA and CDR2 FQGNSA. The DNA of the CDR3 is TGTGCCAGCAGCTTATCGGGGAATCAGCCCCAGCATTTT. Translating it yields CASSLSGNQPQHF.

The chain employs TRBV19 and TRBJ2-5, with 9 bases that match TRBD2. This CDR3 is 15 amino acids long. CDR1 is LNHDA and CDR2 is SQIVND in the germline V gene (reference sequence). Trimming cost V 3 bases and J 2 bases; bases outside gene matches: 4. CDR3 nucleotides: TGTGCCAGTAGTATCGGGCTAGCGGGGCAAGAGACCCAGTACTTC. The encoded protein is CASSIGLAGQETQYF.

V is TRBV28 and J is TRBJ2-2, with 8 bases that match TRBD1. This CDR3 region has 16 residues. Trimming removed 7 bases from V and 0 bases from J; junction bases left unmatched: 7. The germline V gene encodes CDR1 MDHEN and CDR2 SYDVKM. The CDR3 nucleotides read TGTGCCAGCACCACCCCGGGACAGGCGAACACCGGGGAGCTGTTTTTT. It yields the protein CASTTPGQANTGELFF. Full variable domain (outside the CDR3, taken from reference TRBV28 and TRBJ2-2): DVKVTQSSRYLVKRTGEKVFLECVQDMDHENMFWYRQDPGLGLRLIYFSYDVKMKEKGDIPEGYSVSREKKERFSLILESASTNQTSMYLCASTTPGQANTGELFFGEGSRLTVL.

This chain joins TRBV25-1 and TRBJ1-4; D remains ambiguous. Trimming cost V 1 base and J 8 bases, with 14 bases left between them. The germline V gene has CDR1 MGHDK and CDR2 SYGVNS. The CDR3 is 15 residues long. The CDR3 DNA sequence: TGTGCCAGCAGTGAATTCCCCGGGAACGGGGAAAAACTGTTTTTT. Encoded protein: CASSEFPGNGEKLFF. The full variable domain, completed using reference TRBV25-1 and TRBJ1-4, is EADIYQTPRYLVIGTGKKITLECSQTMGHDKMYWYQQDPGMELHLIHYSYGVNSTEKGDLSSESTVSRIRTEHFPLTLESARPSHTSQYLCASSEFPGNGEKLFFGSGTQLSVL.

The sample holds one count of this clone. The CDR3 loop reads CASSSTSGRLNEQFF. DNA of the CDR3: TGTGCCAGCAGTTCGACTAGCGGGAGGTTGAATGAGCAGTTCTTC. V is TRBV27 and J is TRBJ2-1, with TRBD2 matching 13 bases. The germline V gene has CDR1 MNHEY and CDR2 SMNVEV (reference sequence). After removal of 4 bases from V and 7 bases from J, the junction contained 4 bases not matched to a gene. The CDR3 sequence is 15 residues long.

The chain employs TRBV10-1 and TRBJ1-2; maybe TRBD1 (6 bases). This CDR3 comprises 13 residues. V was trimmed by 4 bases and J by 4 bases, leaving 10 bases between them. From germline, CDR1 is WNHNN and CDR2 SYGVQD (reference sequence). The CDR3 loop is CASSGGGSYGYTF. The CDR3 nucleotides read TGCGCCAGCAGTGGAGGGGGATCCTATGGCTACACCTTC.

The rearrangement uses TRBV20-1 and TRBJ1-3; 7 bases fit TRBD1. Germline V lookup: CDR1 DFQATT, CDR2 SNEGSKA (reference sequence). V shed 3 bases, J shed 4 bases, and the junction held 3 bases outside the gene matches. The CDR3 spans 13 residues. The CDR3 DNA follows: TGCAGTGCTAGTAGGGGGCCAGGAAACACCATATATTTT. It codes for CSASRGPGNTIYF.

The chain employs TRBV4-1 and TRBJ1-2; 9 positions match TRBD1. Germline-derived CDR1 and CDR2 are MGHRA and YSYEKL. V gave up 1 base and J gave up 1 base; unmatched junction bases: 4. CDR3 size: 16 residues. The CDR3 coding sequence is TGCGCCAGCAGCCAAGGGACAGGGGAATTTAACTATGGCTACACCTTC. Amino acids: CASSQGTGEFNYGYTF.

The CDR3 bases are TGTGCCAGCAGGCCGGGACTAGCAACCTACAATGAGCAGTTCTTC. The encoded protein is CASRPGLATYNEQFF. This sequence joins TRBV5-8 and TRBJ2-1; 9 bases are a match to TRBD2. V was pared by 5 bases and J by 2 bases, with 5 bases of the junction left unmatched. The CDR3 is made up of 15 amino acids. Germline lookup yields CDR1 SGHTS and CDR2 YDEGEE.

The V call is TRBV15, the J call TRBJ1-6, with unresolved D. V lost 7 bases to trimming and J lost 6 bases, with 10 bases between them. Germline V gene lookup returns CDR1 LNHNV and CDR2 YYDKDF (reference sequence). The CDR3 has 13 amino acids. The chain's CDR3 is CATKYSINSPLHF. CDR3 DNA sequence: TGTGCCACCAAGTACAGCATTAATTCACCCCTCCACTTT.

V is TRBV28 and J is TRBJ2-3, with 9 bases identical to TRBD2. The germline V gene has CDR1 MDHEN and CDR2 SYDVKM. J was trimmed by 2 bases and V by 6 bases; bases with no gene match: 6. The CDR3 has 15 residues. For the CDR3, the DNA is TGTGCCAGCAGAAGACTAGCGGTCCACACAGATACGCAGTATTTT. It is translated as CASRRLAVHTDTQYF. Combining the CDR3 with reference TRBV28 and TRBJ2-3 gives the whole variable domain DVKVTQSSRYLVKRTGEKVFLECVQDMDHENMFWYRQDPGLGLRLIYFSYDVKMKEKGDIPEGYSVSREKKERFSLILESASTNQTSMYLCASRRLAVHTDTQYFGPGTRLTVL.

The chain recombines TRBV6-4 with TRBJ2-6; 7 bases are shared with TRBD1. The germline V gene has CDR1 MRHNA and CDR2 SNTAGT. The ends lost 0 bases at V and 12 bases at J; junction bases unmatched: 5. This CDR3 is built from 14 residues. The CDR3 coding sequence is TGTGCCAGCAGTGACTCGACAGGGTCGGGCGTCCTGACTTTC. Encoded protein: CASSDSTGSGVLTF.

V usage is TRBV7-9 and J usage is TRBJ2-7, with TRBD1 matching over 7 bases. This CDR3 has 14 residues. Trimming cost V 7 bases and J 3 bases; bases outside gene matches: 9. The V gene's germline CDR1 is SEHNR and CDR2 FQNEAQ (reference sequence). CDR3 residues: CASTPRGQHYEQYF. The CDR3 DNA reads TGTGCCAGCACCCCCAGGGGACAGCACTACGAGCAGTACTTC.

The rearrangement uses TRBV5-4 and TRBJ1-1; TRBD1 might be the D (6 bases). The V and J ends lost 0 bases and 0 bases respectively, with 15 bases between them. The CDR3 is 17 residues long. From germline, CDR1 is SGHNT and CDR2 YYREEE (reference sequence). CDR3 DNA: TGTGCCAGCAGCTTGGCCCCACAGGGCGGATTGAACACTGAAGCTTTCTTT. This sequence encodes CASSLAPQGGLNTEAFF. The variable domain in full, completed from reference TRBV5-4 and TRBJ1-1, reads ETGVTQSPTHLIKTRGQQVTLRCSSQSGHNTVSWYQQALGQGPQFIFQYYREEENGRGNFPPRFSGLQFPNYSSELNVNALELDDSALYLCASSLAPQGGLNTEAFFGQGTRLTVV.

This chain uses TRBV5-1 with TRBJ2-7; TRBD2 matches 14 bases. CDR1 and CDR2 (germline): SGHRS, YFSETQ. The CDR3 is 16 residues long. Trimming cost V 3 bases and J 1 base; bases outside gene matches: 3. The CDR3 DNA is TGCGCCAGCAGCTCAAGACTAGCGGGAGGGTCCTACGAGCAGTACTTC. It is translated as CASSSRLAGGSYEQYF.